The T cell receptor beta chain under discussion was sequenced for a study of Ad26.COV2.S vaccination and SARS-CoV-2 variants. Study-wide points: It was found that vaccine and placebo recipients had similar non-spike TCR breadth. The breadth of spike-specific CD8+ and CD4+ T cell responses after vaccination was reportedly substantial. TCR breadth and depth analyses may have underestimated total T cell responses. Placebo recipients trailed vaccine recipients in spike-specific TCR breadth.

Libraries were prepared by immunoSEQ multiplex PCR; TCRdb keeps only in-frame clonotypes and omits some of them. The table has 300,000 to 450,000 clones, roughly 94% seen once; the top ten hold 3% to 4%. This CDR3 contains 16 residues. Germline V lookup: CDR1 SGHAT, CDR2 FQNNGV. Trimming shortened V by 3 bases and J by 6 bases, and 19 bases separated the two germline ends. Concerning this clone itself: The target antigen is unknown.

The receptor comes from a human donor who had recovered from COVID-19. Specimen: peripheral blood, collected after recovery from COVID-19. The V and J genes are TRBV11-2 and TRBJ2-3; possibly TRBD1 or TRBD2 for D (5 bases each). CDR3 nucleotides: TGTGCCAGCAGCTTTCTGAGGGACGCACCCCACGATACGCAGTATTTT. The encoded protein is CASSFLRDAPHDTQYF.